This paragraph covers one T cell receptor beta chain sequence. The sample originates from a study of T-cell reconstitution after alpha-beta-depleted transplantation in children. Unique molecular identifiers were incorporated during preparation of the TCRbeta library. MiXCR was run by TCRdb on the PCR reads, yielding one entry per CDR3 protein. The sample lists around 380,000 distinct CDR3 sequences, approximately 10% occurring once. The CDR3 totals 15 residues. J was trimmed by 3 bases and V by 6 bases; bases with no gene match: 6. The germline CDR1 and CDR2 sequences are SNHLY and FYNNEI. Sample: PBMCs from the stem cell graft donor, taken from the stem cell graft. This clonotype originated in a human donor who donated a stem cell graft to a child with acute myeloid leukemia. This chain connects TRBV2 to TRBJ2-2, with 8 bases lining up with TRBD1. The CDR3 bases are TGTGCCAGCAGAAGACAGGGGTTGGACACCGGGGAGCTGTTTTTT. Its translation: CASRRQGLDTGELFF.